These T cell receptor beta chains were read from a single sample in a study of T-cell reconstitution after alpha-beta-depleted transplantation in children. TCRdb called the PCR reads again in MiXCR, with one record for every CDR3 protein. The repertoire holds some 590,000 distinct CDR3 sequences, roughly a tenth seen once, with about 4.2% in the top ten. The specimen was PBMCs from the stem cell graft donor, collected from the stem cell graft. The receptors derive from a human donor who donated a stem cell graft to a child with acute myeloid leukemia. Both conserved end residues are part of each CDR3. D genes are given only for firm matches. Not all rows give a size; the values are once, few, many and, for expanded clones, a class.

clone_size d_call j_call v_call cdr3_aa cdr3_nt
few TRBD2 TRBJ2-1 TRBV18 CASSPIIAGAGYNEQFF TGTGCCAGCTCACCAATAATAGCGGGAGCGGGTTACAATGAGCAGTTCTTC
. . TRBJ2-7 TRBV3-1 CASSPSTGRSSYEQYF TGTGCCAGCAGCCCCTCGACAGGACGCAGCTCCTACGAGCAGTACTTC
. . TRBJ2-1 TRBV7-7 CASSLGPDYESFF TGTGCTAGCAGCTTAGGGCCGGACTATGAATCGTTCTTC
. . TRBJ2-7 TRBV4-2 CASSQEGRGTIAYGQYF TGTGCCAGCAGCCAAGAGGGAAGGGGGACTATCGCCTACGGGCAGTACTTC
many . TRBJ2-5 TRBV29-1 CSVAEETQYF TGCAGCGTTGCAGAGGAGACCCAGTACTTC
many . TRBJ2-1 TRBV27 CASSSVEGGEQFF TGTGCCAGCAGTTCCGTCGAAGGGGGTGAGCAGTTCTTC
many TRBD2 TRBJ2-1 TRBV3-1 CASSQFQKGLAGANEQFF TGTGCCAGCAGCCAATTCCAGAAGGGACTAGCGGGAGCAAATGAGCAGTTCTTC
. . TRBJ2-2 TRBV12-3/TRBV12-4 CAFCFSSRGLANTGELFF TGTGCCTTCTGCTTTAGTAGCCGGGGGTTGGCGAACACCGGGGAGCTGTTTTTT
. TRBD1 TRBJ2-7 TRBV29-1 CSVEEGTGAYEQYF TGCAGCGTTGAAGAGGGGACAGGAGCCTACGAGCAGTACTTC
many TRBD2 TRBJ2-1 TRBV5-1 CASSLGGLAGNNEQFF TGCGCCAGCAGCTTGGGGGGACTAGCGGGAAACAATGAGCAGTTCTTC
many . TRBJ2-7 TRBV4-3 CASSQEFNYEQYF TGCGCCAGCAGCCAGGAATTCAATTACGAGCAGTACTTC
few . TRBJ2-1 TRBV20-1 CSARTSLADRYNEQFF TGCAGTGCTAGGACGTCTCTCGCGGATAGGTACAATGAGCAGTTCTTC
. . TRBJ2-3 TRBV7-2 CASSLVRARDTQYF TGTGCCAGCAGCTTGGTCAGGGCGAGAGATACGCAGTATTTT